Below are 22 T cell receptor beta chains sequenced from a single sample in a study of blood T cell repertoires in COVID-19. Some clones are missing from TCRdb's copy, which holds only in-frame ones; the method was immunoSEQ multiplex PCR. The sample yields 200,000 to 250,000 clones, 80% to 90% seen once. Sequencing input: peripheral blood. These TCRs come from an elderly woman with acute or convalescent COVID-19.

The chain links TRBV19 to TRBJ1-1; unclear D gene. Germline-derived CDR1 and CDR2 are LNHDA and SQIVND (reference sequence). V was shortened by 5 bases and J by 3 bases, with 19 bases between the two germline ends. This CDR3 contains 16 residues. CDR3 in amino acids: CASSASLSGIHTEAFF. The CDR3 DNA is TGTGCCAGTAGTGCGTCCTTGTCCGGGATCCACACTGAAGCTTTCTTT.

The V gene is TRBV11-2, the J gene TRBJ1-4; 7 positions match TRBD1. CDR1 is SGHAT and CDR2 is FQNNGV in the germline V gene. The CDR3 extends over 16 amino acids. J lost 5 bases, V lost 1 base, and 7 bases had no gene match. The CDR3 nucleotides read TGTGCCAGCAGCTTAGGGGGACAGACATCAAATGAAAAACTGTTTTTT. Its protein is CASSLGGQTSNEKLFF.

The chain recombines TRBV10-1 with TRBJ2-7; perhaps TRBD2 as D (5 bases). In germline, CDR1 is WNHNN, CDR2 SYGVQD (reference sequence). V gave up 2 bases and J gave up 4 bases, with 9 bases separating them. The CDR3 sequence is 13 residues long. CDR3 DNA: TGCGCCAGCAGTGAGGGACTGTCTTACGAGCAGTACTTC. Translated: CASSEGLSYEQYF.

V usage is TRBV7-2 and J usage is TRBJ2-2; 8 nucleotides align to TRBD2. CDR1 SGHTA and CDR2 FQGNSA come from the germline V gene. The CDR3 loop spans 14 amino acids. With 8 bases clipped from V and 0 bases from J, the junction kept 2 bases outside the gene matches. The CDR3 protein is CASAGGPNTGELFF. In DNA, the CDR3 is TGTGCCAGCGCGGGGGGACCGAACACCGGGGAGCTGTTTTTT.

The chain uses TRBV19 and TRBJ1-4, with 8 bases identical to TRBD1. Germline-derived CDR1 and CDR2 are LNHDA and SQIVND (reference sequence). The CDR3 length is 15 residues. The V gene end was trimmed by 9 bases and the J gene end by 0 bases; junction bases not matched to a gene: 6. CDR3 sequence reads: CASGQGGTTNEKLFF. The CDR3 DNA reads TGTGCCAGCGGACAGGGAGGCACAACTAATGAAAAACTGTTTTTT.

The V gene is TRBV5-1, the J gene TRBJ2-1; no reliable D call. The CDR3 sequence is 11 residues long. V lost 6 bases and J 4 bases, leaving 5 bases between the germline ends. Germline values: CDR1 SGHRS, CDR2 YFSETQ. The CDR3 region has the DNA TGCGCCAGCACCCTGTACAATGAGCAGTTCTTC. The encoded protein is CASTLYNEQFF.

Remarks on this clone: Within the sample, other DNA sequences also encode this same CDR3. The chain links TRBV5-1 to TRBJ1-1, with D maybe TRBD1 (5 bases). V lost 1 base and J lost 1, with 8 bases in between. The CDR3 has 14 amino acids. The V gene's germline CDR1 is SGHRS and CDR2 YFSETQ. The CDR3 sequence is CASSLRQGNTEAFF. The CDR3 coding sequence is TGCGCCAGCAGCTTGCGGCAGGGGAACACTGAAGCTTTCTTT.

CDR3 nucleotide sequence: TGTGCCAGCAGCTTTAATAGCGGGAGTAGGAATGAGCAGTTCTTC. Translating it yields CASSFNSGSRNEQFF. This chain joins TRBV5-5 and TRBJ2-1; TRBD2 agrees at 9 bases. CDR3 size: 15 residues. From germline, CDR1 is SGHKS and CDR2 YYEKEE (reference sequence). Trimming removed 2 bases from V and 7 bases from J; junction bases left unmatched: 7.

The gene calls are TRBV5-1 and TRBJ1-1, with a possible D match to TRBD1 (5 bases). V lost 5 bases and J 0 bases, leaving 8 bases between the germline ends. Germline assignment: CDR1 SGHRS and CDR2 YFSETQ. This CDR3 is built from 13 residues. The CDR3 loop reads CASRRDLNTEAFF. The CDR3 DNA is TGCGCCAGCAGGCGGGACCTGAACACTGAAGCTTTCTTT.

The chain couples TRBV19 to TRBJ2-2; TRBD1 aligns across 8 bases. The germline V gene encodes CDR1 LNHDA and CDR2 SQIVND (reference sequence). V lost 8 bases and J lost 5; bases outside the gene matches: 7. The CDR3 runs to 14 residues. CDR3 loop: CASGGQGETGELFF. DNA for the CDR3: TGTGCCAGTGGCGGACAGGGCGAGACCGGGGAGCTGTTTTTT. Variable domain in full (rest from reference TRBV19 and TRBJ2-2): DGGITQSPKYLFRKEGQNVTLSCEQNLNHDAMYWYRQDPGQGLRLIYYSQIVNDFQKGDIAEGYSVSREKKESFPLTVTSAQKNPTAFYLCASGGQGETGELFFGEGSRLTVL.

The J gene is TRBJ1-5, the V gene TRBV19, with TRBD1 matching 7 bases. CDR1 is LNHDA, CDR2 SQIVND, per germline (reference sequence). There are 15 residues in the CDR3. Unmatched junction bases numbered 6, after V lost 6 bases and J lost 1 base. CDR3 bases: TGTGCCAGTAGAACGACGGGACAGAGCAATCAGCCCCAGCATTTT. This sequence encodes CASRTTGQSNQPQHF.

As DNA, the CDR3 is TGTGCCAGCAGTTTCGATCGACCGGGGGGGAAGACCCAGTACTTC. Residues: CASSFDRPGGKTQYF. The gene calls are TRBV6-2 or TRBV6-3 and TRBJ2-5; 8 bases align to TRBD2. The ends lost 4 bases at V and 6 bases at J; junction bases unmatched: 10. Germline V lookup: CDR1 MNHEY, CDR2 SVGEGT. The CDR3 is made up of 15 amino acids.

The rearrangement joins TRBV19 to TRBJ1-1; 9 bases agree with TRBD1. Germline lookup yields CDR1 LNHDA and CDR2 SQIVND (reference sequence). The CDR3 runs to 15 residues. V shed 5 bases, J shed 4 bases, and the junction held 8 bases outside the gene matches. The CDR3 nucleotides are TGTGCCAGTAGTCCGGACAGGGGCGCGAGCACTGAAGCTTTCTTT. This codes for CASSPDRGASTEAFF. Based on the CDR3 plus reference TRBV19 and TRBJ1-1, the full variable domain is DGGITQSPKYLFRKEGQNVTLSCEQNLNHDAMYWYRQDPGQGLRLIYYSQIVNDFQKGDIAEGYSVSREKKESFPLTVTSAQKNPTAFYLCASSPDRGASTEAFFGQGTRLTVV.

V is TRBV27 and J is TRBJ1-5, with D perhaps TRBD1 (5 bases). V lost 6 bases and J lost 3, with 15 bases in between. The CDR3 contains 15 residues. Germline V CDR1 and CDR2: MNHEY, SMNVEV (reference sequence). CDR3 DNA sequence: TGTGCCAGCAGACCAGGACAAACAGTCAATCAGCCCCAGCATTTT. This gives the protein CASRPGQTVNQPQHF.

The chain uses TRBV11-3 and TRBJ1-3; D is possibly TRBD1 (5 bases). The CDR3 sequence is 13 residues long. V was trimmed by 5 bases and J by 2 bases, leaving 7 bases between them. Germline CDR1 is SGHNT and CDR2 is YENEEA. CDR3 bases: TGTGCCAGCAGCAGGGGAACTGGAAACACCATATATTTT. It encodes CASSRGTGNTIYF.

V usage is TRBV2 and J usage is TRBJ1-2; 8 nucleotides agree with TRBD1. This CDR3 comprises 14 residues. V trimming: 6 bases; J trimming: 4 bases; junction bases outside the gene matches: 7. The germline CDR1 and CDR2 sequences are SNHLY and FYNNEI. CDR3 coding DNA: TGTGCCAGCAGGGAGGACAGGGATACCTATGGCTACACCTTC. Protein: CASREDRDTYGYTF.

V is TRBV19 and J is TRBJ2-4; 7 nucleotides match TRBD1. The CDR3 has 14 residues. CDR1 LNHDA and CDR2 SQIVND come from the germline V gene (reference sequence). The V segment lost 8 bases and the J segment 3 bases; nucleotides outside the gene matches: 7. The CDR3 nucleotides read TGTGCCAGTCGAAGCGCAGGGGGCAAAAACATTCAGTACTTC. Residues: CASRSAGGKNIQYF.

In this sample, this clone turned up once. The J gene is TRBJ2-7, the V gene TRBV19; TRBD2 is a possible D gene (5 bases). This CDR3 has 14 amino acids. Trimming took off 8 bases at V and 3 bases at J, with 17 bases between the two ends. CDR1 and CDR2 (germline): LNHDA, SQIVND (reference sequence). The CDR3 reads CASYSSMGIYEQYF. The CDR3, as DNA: TGTGCCAGTTATTCTAGCATGGGGATCTACGAGCAGTACTTC.

This chain links TRBV7-3 with TRBJ1-1; TRBD1 aligns across 8 bases. V shed 4 bases, J shed 4 bases, and the junction held 5 bases outside the gene matches. The germline CDR1 and CDR2 sequences are SGHTA and FQGTGA. This CDR3 has 14 amino acids. CDR3 region: CASSSRQGSTEAFF. The CDR3 nucleotides are TGTGCCAGCAGCTCCCGACAGGGGAGCACTGAAGCTTTCTTT.

The rearrangement uses TRBV13 and TRBJ2-1; tentatively, D is TRBD2 (6 bases). The CDR3 is 14 amino acids. Germline CDR1 is PRHDT and CDR2 is FYEKMQ (reference sequence). Trimming took off 7 bases at V and 5 bases at J, with 15 bases between the two ends. The CDR3 bases are TGTGCCAGCACGGGCCGGGACTTTAACAATGAGCAGTTCTTC. It encodes CASTGRDFNNEQFF.

This rearrangement joins TRBV25-1 to TRBJ2-2; D may be TRBD2 (5 bases). V was clipped by 3 bases and J by 8 bases, with 7 bases between them. Germline loops: CDR1 MGHDK, CDR2 SYGVNS. The CDR3 extends over 12 amino acids. Written as DNA, the CDR3 is TGTGCCAGCAGTGAGCGGGTGGGGGAGCTGTTTTTT. Translation gives CASSERVGELFF.

V gene TRBV15 combines with J gene TRBJ2-7; a weak D match, TRBD1 (5 bases). CDR1 and CDR2 (germline): LNHNV, YYDKDF (reference sequence). This CDR3 is built from 14 residues. Trimming pared 0 bases from V and 3 bases from J, leaving 9 bases between. CDR3 sequence: CATSREPQGYEQYF. The CDR3 DNA is TGTGCCACCAGCAGAGAACCCCAGGGCTACGAGCAGTACTTC.